The 29 T cell receptor beta chains presented below share a single source sample, sequenced in a study of human T cells and chemical hapten exposure (dated by TCRdb to about 2021). Receptor amplification or capture employed RACE. The instrument was a NextSeq 500. TCRdb itself trimmed the public reads at Q25 with fastp, ran MiXCR and retained productive beta chains. Every entry covers one CDR3 protein and lists the most common genes and DNA from its rows. Across this sample there are over 65,000 distinct CDR3 sequences, with roughly 10% seen only once. 4% to 5% of the sample is taken by the ten largest. The meaning of the sample's time point label: patch test 1, 2 weeks after DPC sensitization. The treatment or condition label here, explained by the study, means: therapeutic diphenylcyclopropenone sensitization with weekly scalp DPC. Sequencing used whole blood, obtained in connection with sensitization to the hapten diphenylcyclopropenone (DPC). The receptor set was obtained from a woman aged 45-65 years with alopecia areata. Some clones in this sample may be carry-over from other donors' samples.

The chain couples TRBV10-3 to TRBJ1-6; TRBD1 matches at 9 bases. This CDR3 region has 13 residues. Trimming cost V 0 bases and J 12 bases; bases outside gene matches: 0. Germline values: CDR1 ENHRY, CDR2 SYGVKD. CDR3 residues: CAISESDRGPLHF. DNA of the CDR3: TGTGCCATCAGTGAGTCGGACAGGGGACCCCTCCACTTT.

This chain connects TRBV9 to TRBJ1-4; 8 bases are a match to TRBD1. Losses at the gene ends were 3 bases for V and 2 bases for J; bases not matched to a gene: 3. CDR1 and CDR2 (germline): SGDLS, YYNGEE. The CDR3 is 15 amino acids. The CDR3 is CASSGGTGTNEKLFF. Here the CDR3 DNA reads TGTGCCAGCAGCGGTGGGACAGGTACTAATGAAAAACTGTTTTTT.

The chain is built from TRBV19 and TRBJ2-1; D might be TRBD2 (5 bases). The V gene lost 8 bases and the J gene lost 8 bases, with 16 bases spanning the gap. The CDR3 covers 13 residues. Looked up from germline, CDR1 is LNHDA and CDR2 is SQIVND (reference sequence). CDR3 sequence (DNA): TGTGCCAGTCGGAAACTAGTCGCCGATGAGCAGTTCTTC. It specifies CASRKLVADEQFF.

The V and J genes are TRBV2 and TRBJ1-3, with TRBD1 identical over 8 bases. CDR3 length: 16 amino acids. Per germline, CDR1 SNHLY and CDR2 FYNNEI. V gave up 8 bases and J gave up 2 bases; unmatched junction bases: 11. CDR3 region: CASAAGGAGPGNTIYF. In nucleotides, the CDR3 is TGTGCCAGCGCCGCAGGGGGCGCCGGGCCTGGAAACACCATATATTTT.

Notes on this clonotype: One end of the junction does not line up with germline, which may come from a read error. The V call is TRBV28, the J call TRBJ2-2, with 9 bases lining up with TRBD1. CDR1 MDHEN and CDR2 SYDVKM come from the germline V gene. This CDR3 contains 16 residues. CDR3 bases: TGTGCCAGCAGGCCTTGGACAGGGGCGAACACCGGGGAGCTGTCTTTT. As protein: CASRPWTGANTGELSF.

This clonotype was seen at least ten times. This chain uses TRBV7-3 with TRBJ2-1; 14 bases align to TRBD2. Germline CDR1 SGHTA, CDR2 FQGTGA. V shed 4 bases and J 12 bases; nucleotides not matched to a gene: 8. This CDR3 region has 15 residues. In DNA, the CDR3 is TGTGCCAGCAGCTCCGGGACTAGCGGGAGACAGGGGCAGTTCTTC. Amino acid sequence: CASSSGTSGRQGQFF.

The gene calls are TRBV19 and TRBJ2-3; D is possibly TRBD2 (6 bases). V lost 5 bases, J lost 1 base, and 16 bases lay in between. The CDR3 sequence is 16 residues long. Germline CDR1 and CDR2: LNHDA and SQIVND (reference sequence). The CDR3: CASSWGSGARTDTQYF. The DNA for the CDR3 is TGTGCCAGTAGTTGGGGTAGCGGAGCCCGCACAGATACGCAGTATTTT.

This clonotype was counted ten times or more. V is TRBV7-3 and J is TRBJ2-2, with D possibly matching TRBD1 (6 bases). The V gene lost 1 base and the J gene lost 6 bases, with 18 bases spanning the gap. The CDR3 covers 17 residues. Germline V gene data show CDR1 as SGHTA and CDR2 as FQGTGA. CDR3 DNA: TGTGCCAGCAGCTTAAGGGAGACAGGATCTAACGCCGGGGAGCTGTTTTTT. It yields the protein CASSLRETGSNAGELFF.

The V gene is TRBV12-3 or TRBV12-4, the J gene TRBJ2-5; TRBD1 might be the D (5 bases). The CDR3 is 14 residues long. Trimming shortened V by 5 bases and J by 7 bases, and 17 bases separated the two germline ends. The CDR3 nucleotides read TGTGCCAGCAGTCCCCGGTTGGGGCAGGTGACCCAGTACTTC. It translates to CASSPRLGQVTQYF.

There are a few counts of this clonotype. This chain uses TRBV10-3 with TRBJ2-1; 10 nucleotides align to TRBD1. The CDR3 runs 13 residues. The V segment lost 7 bases and the J segment 8 bases; nucleotides outside the gene matches: 5. The germline gives CDR1 ENHRY, CDR2 SYGVKD. The CDR3 region has the DNA TGTGCCATCAATCCCGGGACAGGGGATGAGCAGTTCTTC. It specifies CAINPGTGDEQFF.

This clonotype has only a few counts. The V call is TRBV20-1, the J call TRBJ2-7; TRBD2 agrees at 9 bases. V lost 8 bases to trimming and J lost 0 bases; unmatched junction nucleotides: 5. The CDR3 consists of 13 residues. Germline V gives CDR1 DFQATT, CDR2 SNEGSKA (reference sequence). CDR3 protein: CSPSGRNSYEQYF. In DNA, the CDR3 is TGCAGTCCAAGCGGGAGGAACTCCTACGAGCAGTACTTC.

The chain is built from TRBV7-6 and TRBJ1-4, with 11 bases aligning to TRBD1. This CDR3 comprises 14 residues. Trimming cost V 6 bases and J 7 bases; bases outside gene matches: 4. In germline, CDR1 is SGHVS, CDR2 FNYEAQ. The CDR3 region is CASSPGTGGEKLFF. The CDR3 DNA follows: TGTGCCAGCAGTCCCGGGACAGGGGGTGAAAAACTGTTTTTT.

The V call is TRBV3-1, the J call TRBJ2-7; TRBD2 agrees at 9 bases. CDR3 length: 16 residues. Germline V CDR1 and CDR2: LGHDT, YNNKEL (reference sequence). V was clipped by 0 bases and J by 3 bases; unmatched bases: 6. The CDR3 sequence: CASSQDSAGGYYEQYF. CDR3 in DNA: TGTGCCAGCAGCCAAGATTCGGCGGGAGGGTACTACGAGCAGTACTTC.

This clonotype was seen repeatedly, ten times or more. V is TRBV20-1 and J is TRBJ2-3, with 7 bases lining up with TRBD2. The V gene's germline CDR1 is DFQATT and CDR2 SNEGSKA (reference sequence). The CDR3 consists of 15 residues. Trimming at V came to 2 bases and at J to 7 bases, leaving 12 bases not matched to a gene. CDR3 sequence reads: CSARSGTNYKNTQYF. In DNA form, the CDR3 reads TGCAGTGCTAGATCCGGGACTAATTATAAAAATACGCAGTATTTT.

This clonotype was found many times. The chain is built from TRBV28 and TRBJ2-7; TRBD2 matches 8 bases. The CDR3 is 16 amino acids. The V and J ends lost 2 bases and 6 bases, in that order; junction bases with no gene match: 12. CDR1 is MDHEN, CDR2 SYDVKM, per germline. The chain's CDR3 is CASSLVGRGKSSEQYF. DNA for the CDR3: TGTGCCAGCAGTTTAGTCGGGAGGGGTAAATCGTCCGAGCAGTACTTC. Full variable domain (missing parts from reference TRBV28 and TRBJ2-7): DVKVTQSSRYLVKRTGEKVFLECVQDMDHENMFWYRQDPGLGLRLIYFSYDVKMKEKGDIPEGYSVSREKKERFSLILESASTNQTSMYLCASSLVGRGKSSEQYFGPGTRLTVT.

In its sample, this clonotype was seen many times. V gene TRBV15 combines with J gene TRBJ2-3; maybe TRBD2 (7 bases). V was clipped by 4 bases and J by 0 bases, with 14 bases between them. CDR1 is LNHNV, CDR2 YYDKDF, per germline (reference sequence). The CDR3 is 16 residues long. CDR3 in amino acids: CATSMRGGGSTDTQYF. The CDR3 region has the DNA TGTGCCACCAGCATGAGGGGGGGAGGGAGCACAGATACGCAGTATTTT.

This clonotype has just a few counts. J is TRBJ1-1 and V is TRBV10-1, with unresolved D. V was trimmed by 4 bases and J by 5 bases, leaving 11 bases between them. The germline CDR1 and CDR2 sequences are WNHNN and SYGVQD (reference sequence). This CDR3 spans 13 amino acids. CDR3 loop: CASSVGVLTEAFF. DNA for the CDR3: TGCGCCAGCAGTGTCGGGGTCTTAACTGAAGCTTTCTTT.

The gene calls are TRBV5-1 and TRBJ2-1, with D hard to call. The V and J ends lost 0 bases and 0 bases respectively, with 7 bases between them. Germline assignment: CDR1 SGHRS and CDR2 YFSETQ. The length of the CDR3 is 15 residues. The DNA of the CDR3 is TGCGCCAGCAGCTTGGCCGAGATCTCCTACAATGAGCAGTTCTTC. Protein sequence: CASSLAEISYNEQFF. Filled out from reference TRBV5-1 and TRBJ2-1, the complete variable domain reads KAGVTQTPRYLIKTRGQQVTLSCSPISGHRSVSWYQQTPGQGLQFLFEYFSETQRNKGNFPGRFSGRQFSNSRSEMNVSTLELGDSALYLCASSLAEISYNEQFFGPGTRLTVL.

The table lists this clonotype with many counts. This rearrangement joins TRBV28 to TRBJ2-7, with 7 bases that match TRBD1. Losses at the gene ends were 6 bases for V and 2 bases for J; bases not matched to a gene: 7. The CDR3 loop spans 14 amino acids. Looked up from germline, CDR1 is MDHEN and CDR2 is SYDVKM. CDR3 protein: CASRSDRAPYEQYF. The DNA of the CDR3 is TGTGCCAGCAGATCCGACAGGGCCCCCTACGAGCAGTACTTC.

This clonotype was counted many times. The DNA of the CDR3 is TGCAGTGCTAGAGCTCCGGGACTTCAAGAGACCCAGTACTTC. This codes for CSARAPGLQETQYF. The chain carries TRBV20-1 and TRBJ2-5; D perhaps matches TRBD2 (6 bases). Germline CDR1 DFQATT, CDR2 SNEGSKA (reference sequence). There are 14 residues in the CDR3. Trimming took off 1 base at V and 2 bases at J, with 11 bases between the two ends.

This clonotype was observed a handful of times. For the CDR3, the DNA is TGCGCCAGCAGCTTCGGAGGGACTACCTTTCGGGATACGCAGTATTTT. Protein: CASSFGGTTFRDTQYF. The chain combines TRBV5-1 with TRBJ2-3, with 7 bases identical to TRBD2. The CDR3 runs to 16 residues. Looked up from germline, CDR1 is SGHRS and CDR2 is YFSETQ. The junction had 12 bases not matched to a gene; V was cut back by 2 bases and J by 6 bases.

The chain couples TRBV7-2 to TRBJ2-6, with 12 bases lining up with TRBD2. This CDR3 spans 19 amino acids. The germline V gene encodes CDR1 SGHTA and CDR2 FQGNSA. The V and J ends lost 3 bases and 0 bases, in that order; junction bases with no gene match: 6. Here the CDR3 reads CASSFRTSGVHSGANVLTF. CDR3 DNA: TGTGCCAGCAGCTTTAGGACTAGCGGGGTTCACTCTGGGGCCAACGTCCTGACTTTC. The full variable domain, completed using reference TRBV7-2 and TRBJ2-6, is GAGVSQSPSNKVTEKGKDVELRCDPISGHTALYWYRQSLGQGLEFLIYFQGNSAPDKSGLPSDRFSAERTGGSVSTLTIQRTQQEDSAVYLCASSFRTSGVHSGANVLTFGAGSRLTVL.

This clonotype has just a few counts. The genes are TRBV6-1 and TRBJ2-7, with 11 positions matching TRBD2. The CDR3 loop spans 13 amino acids. Germline CDR1 MNHNS, CDR2 SASEGT. Germline trimming cut 3 bases from V and 12 bases from J; bases unmatched to any gene: 7. CDR3 DNA sequence: TGTGCCAGCAGTGACTTAGCGGGAGGGCCTCCGTACTTC. This codes for CASSDLAGGPPYF.

This chain joins TRBV29-1 and TRBJ2-7; TRBD1 matches 7 bases. The V and J ends lost 4 bases and 3 bases, in that order; junction bases with no gene match: 6. The CDR3 totals 13 residues. Germline CDR1 SQVTM, CDR2 ANQGSEA. CDR3 sequence (DNA): TGCAGCGTTGGAGGGGGCGGAAACTACGAGCAGTACTTC. Its translation is CSVGGGGNYEQYF.

This clonotype was recorded many times. This chain joins TRBV6-6 and TRBJ1-1; D ambiguous. Germline CDR1 reads MNHNY; CDR2 reads SVGAGI (reference sequence). The CDR3 has 14 amino acids. Trimming removed 6 bases at V and 4 bases at J, with 15 bases between. The CDR3 nucleotides are TGTGCCAGCAGCTCCACCTTCAGCGGCACTGAAGCTTTCTTT. Translation: CASSSTFSGTEAFF.

This clonotype was seen many times. The chain is built from TRBV20-1 and TRBJ1-1; the D is unclear. In germline, CDR1 is DFQATT, CDR2 SNEGSKA (reference sequence). Trimming removed 8 bases from V and 2 bases from J, with 12 bases in between. This CDR3 region has 12 residues. The CDR3 is CSPNLRNTEAFF. The CDR3 DNA reads as TGCAGTCCCAACCTAAGAAACACTGAAGCTTTCTTT.

J is TRBJ1-5 and V is TRBV7-3; perhaps TRBD1 as D (5 bases). Trimming removed 6 bases at V and 1 base at J, with 10 bases between. Germline-derived CDR1 and CDR2 are SGHTA and FQGTGA. The CDR3 covers 14 residues. The CDR3 DNA is TGTGCCAGCAGGACCGCAGGGAGCAATCAGCCCCAGCATTTT. It codes for CASRTAGSNQPQHF.

This clonotype has only a few counts. The chain combines TRBV29-1 with TRBJ1-2, with 7 bases identical to TRBD1. V lost 7 bases and J lost 2; bases outside the gene matches: 10. Germline assignment: CDR1 SQVTM and CDR2 ANQGSEA. The CDR3 has 14 residues. The CDR3 nucleotides read TGCAGCGCCAACCCCGGGACAGTGAACTATGGCTACACCTTC. It specifies CSANPGTVNYGYTF.

This clonotype has more than one count but fewer than ten. The J gene is TRBJ2-7, the V gene TRBV11-2; weak D call: TRBD2 (6 bases). V shed 3 bases and J shed 1 base, with 10 bases lying between them. Germline V gives CDR1 SGHAT, CDR2 FQNNGV. The CDR3 sequence is 14 residues long. CDR3 nucleotides: TGTGCCAGCAGCTTGCGGGGCCAGTCCTACGAGCAGTACTTC. As protein: CASSLRGQSYEQYF.